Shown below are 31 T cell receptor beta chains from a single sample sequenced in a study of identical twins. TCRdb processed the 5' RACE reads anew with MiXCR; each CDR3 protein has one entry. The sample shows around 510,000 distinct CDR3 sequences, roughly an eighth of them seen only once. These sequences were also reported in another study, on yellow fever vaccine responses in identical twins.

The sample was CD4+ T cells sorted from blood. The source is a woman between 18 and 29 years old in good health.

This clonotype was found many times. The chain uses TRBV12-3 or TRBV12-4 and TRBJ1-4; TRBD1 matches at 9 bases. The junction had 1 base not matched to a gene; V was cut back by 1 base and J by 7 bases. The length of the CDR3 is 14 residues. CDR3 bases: TGTGCCAGCAGTTTAGGGACAGGGGCTGAAAAACTGTTTTTT. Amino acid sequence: CASSLGTGAEKLFF.

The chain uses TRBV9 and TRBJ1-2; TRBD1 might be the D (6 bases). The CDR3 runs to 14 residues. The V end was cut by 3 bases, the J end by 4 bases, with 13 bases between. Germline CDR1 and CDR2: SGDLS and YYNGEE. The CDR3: CASSAQGTGYGYTF. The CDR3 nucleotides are TGTGCCAGCAGCGCACAGGGAACAGGCTATGGCTACACCTTC. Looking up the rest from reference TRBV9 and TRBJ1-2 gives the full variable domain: DSGVTQTPKHLITATGQRVTLRCSPRSGDLSVYWYQQSLDQGLQFLIQYYNGEERAKGNILERFSAQQFPDLHSELNLSSLELGDSALYFCASSAQGTGYGYTFGSGTRLTVV.

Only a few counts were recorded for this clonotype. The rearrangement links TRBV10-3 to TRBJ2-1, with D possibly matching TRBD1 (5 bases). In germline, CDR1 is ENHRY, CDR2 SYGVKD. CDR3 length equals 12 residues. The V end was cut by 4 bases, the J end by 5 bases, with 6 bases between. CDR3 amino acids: CAISVRDNEQFF. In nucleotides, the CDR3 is TGTGCCATCAGTGTCAGGGACAATGAGCAGTTCTTC.

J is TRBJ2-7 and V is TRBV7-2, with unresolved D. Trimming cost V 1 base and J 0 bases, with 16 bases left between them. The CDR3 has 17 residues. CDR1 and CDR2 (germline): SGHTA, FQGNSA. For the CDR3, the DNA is TGTGCCAGCAGCTTAGGCGGTGGCCAAAAGATCTCCTACGAGCAGTACTTC. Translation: CASSLGGGQKISYEQYF.

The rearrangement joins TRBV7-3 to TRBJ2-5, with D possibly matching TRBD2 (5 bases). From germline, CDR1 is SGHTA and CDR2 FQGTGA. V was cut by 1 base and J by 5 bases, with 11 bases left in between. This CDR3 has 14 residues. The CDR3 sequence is CASSLSPSMETQYF. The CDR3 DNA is TGTGCCAGCAGCTTAAGCCCTAGCATGGAGACCCAGTACTTC.

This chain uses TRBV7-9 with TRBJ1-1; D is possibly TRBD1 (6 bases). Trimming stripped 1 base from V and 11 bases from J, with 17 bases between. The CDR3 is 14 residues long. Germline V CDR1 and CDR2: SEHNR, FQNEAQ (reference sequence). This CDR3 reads CASSLVGGGVRAFF. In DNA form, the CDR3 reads TGTGCCAGCAGCTTAGTCGGGGGGGGCGTTCGGGCTTTCTTT.

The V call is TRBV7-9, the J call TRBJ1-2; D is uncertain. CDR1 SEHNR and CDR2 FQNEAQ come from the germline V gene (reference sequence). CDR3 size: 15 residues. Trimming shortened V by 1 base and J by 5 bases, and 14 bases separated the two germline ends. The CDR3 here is CASSLEQAGEYGYTF. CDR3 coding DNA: TGTGCCAGCAGCTTAGAGCAGGCAGGAGAATATGGCTACACCTTC.

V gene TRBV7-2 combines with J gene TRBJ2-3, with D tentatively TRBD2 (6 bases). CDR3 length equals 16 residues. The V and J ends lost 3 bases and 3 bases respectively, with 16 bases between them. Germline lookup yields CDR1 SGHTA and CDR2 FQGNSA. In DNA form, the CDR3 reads TGTGCCAGCAGCTTGCAAACGTCGCTAGCGACAGATACGCAGTATTTT. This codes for CASSLQTSLATDTQYF. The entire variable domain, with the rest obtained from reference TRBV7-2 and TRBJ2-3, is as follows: GAGVSQSPSNKVTEKGKDVELRCDPISGHTALYWYRQSLGQGLEFLIYFQGNSAPDKSGLPSDRFSAERTGGSVSTLTIQRTQQEDSAVYLCASSLQTSLATDTQYFGPGTRLTVL.

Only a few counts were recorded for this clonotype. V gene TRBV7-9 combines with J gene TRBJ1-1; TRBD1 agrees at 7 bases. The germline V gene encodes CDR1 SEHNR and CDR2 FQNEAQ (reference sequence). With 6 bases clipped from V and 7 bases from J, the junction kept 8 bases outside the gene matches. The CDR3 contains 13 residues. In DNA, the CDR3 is TGTGCCAGCAGTTTAACAGGGGTCGGTGAAGCTTTCTTT. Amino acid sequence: CASSLTGVGEAFF.

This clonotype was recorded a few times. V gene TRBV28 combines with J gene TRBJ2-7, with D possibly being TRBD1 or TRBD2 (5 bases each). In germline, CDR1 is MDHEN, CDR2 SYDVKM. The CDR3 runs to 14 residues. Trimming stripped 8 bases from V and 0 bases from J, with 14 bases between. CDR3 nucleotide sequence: TGTGCCAGCCTCCGGGACGACGGCTCCTACGAGCAGTACTTC. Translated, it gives CASLRDDGSYEQYF.

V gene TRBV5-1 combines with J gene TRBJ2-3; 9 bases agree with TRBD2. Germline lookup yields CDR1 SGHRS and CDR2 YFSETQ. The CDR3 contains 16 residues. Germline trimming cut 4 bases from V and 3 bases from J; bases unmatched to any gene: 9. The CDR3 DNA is TGCGCCAGCAGCCTTCGGGCGGGAGGGCCGACAGATACGCAGTATTTT. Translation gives CASSLRAGGPTDTQYF.

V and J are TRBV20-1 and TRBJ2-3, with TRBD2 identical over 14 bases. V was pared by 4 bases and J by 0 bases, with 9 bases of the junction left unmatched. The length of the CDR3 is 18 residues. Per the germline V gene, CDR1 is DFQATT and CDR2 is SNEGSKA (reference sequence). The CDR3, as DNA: TGCAGTGCTACGGGACTAGCGGGAGTGGGCACGAGCACAGATACGCAGTATTTT. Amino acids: CSATGLAGVGTSTDTQYF.

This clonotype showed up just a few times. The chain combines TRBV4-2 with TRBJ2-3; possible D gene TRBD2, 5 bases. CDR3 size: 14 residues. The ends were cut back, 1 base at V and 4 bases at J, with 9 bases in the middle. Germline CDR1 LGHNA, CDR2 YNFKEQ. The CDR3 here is CASSQAGWADTQYF. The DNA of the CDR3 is TGTGCCAGCAGCCAAGCGGGGTGGGCAGATACGCAGTATTTT.

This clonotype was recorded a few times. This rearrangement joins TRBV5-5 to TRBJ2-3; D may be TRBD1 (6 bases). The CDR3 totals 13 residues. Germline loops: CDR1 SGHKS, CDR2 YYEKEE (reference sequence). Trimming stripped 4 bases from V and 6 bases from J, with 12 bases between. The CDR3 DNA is TGTGCCAGCAGCCGACAGGTAACCGATACGCAGTATTTT. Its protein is CASSRQVTDTQYF.

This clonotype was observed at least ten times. The CDR3 loop is CAISDSSAGIDTQYF. CDR3 nucleotides: TGTGCCATCAGTGACTCTTCTGCGGGAATAGATACGCAGTATTTT. The chain combines TRBV10-3 with TRBJ2-3, with D possibly being TRBD2 (6 bases). V lost 3 bases and J lost 5, with 15 bases in between. Looked up from germline, CDR1 is ENHRY and CDR2 is SYGVKD. The CDR3 extends over 15 amino acids.

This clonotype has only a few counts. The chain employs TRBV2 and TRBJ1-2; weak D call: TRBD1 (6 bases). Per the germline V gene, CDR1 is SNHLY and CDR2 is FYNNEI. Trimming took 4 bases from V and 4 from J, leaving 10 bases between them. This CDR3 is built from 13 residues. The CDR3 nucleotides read TGTGCCAGCAGTGTACAGGGAGGCTATGGCTACACCTTC. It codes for CASSVQGGYGYTF.

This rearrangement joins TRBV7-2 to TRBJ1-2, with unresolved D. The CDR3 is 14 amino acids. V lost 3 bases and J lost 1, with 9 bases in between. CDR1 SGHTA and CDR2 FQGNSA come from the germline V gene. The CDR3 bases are TGTGCCAGCAGCTTGTCCCCGGGTAACTATGGCTACACCTTC. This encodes CASSLSPGNYGYTF.

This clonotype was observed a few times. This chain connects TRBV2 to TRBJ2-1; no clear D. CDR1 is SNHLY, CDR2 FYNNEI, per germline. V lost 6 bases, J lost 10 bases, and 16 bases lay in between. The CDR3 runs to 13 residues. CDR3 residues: CASRPTGSGEQFF. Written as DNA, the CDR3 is TGTGCCAGCAGACCTACGGGTAGTGGAGAGCAGTTCTTC.

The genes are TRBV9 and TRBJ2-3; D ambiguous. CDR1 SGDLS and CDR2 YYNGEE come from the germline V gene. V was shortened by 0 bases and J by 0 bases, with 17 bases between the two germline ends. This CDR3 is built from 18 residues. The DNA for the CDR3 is TGTGCCAGCAGCGTAGAAAAAACGCGGAGTTCTAGCACAGATACGCAGTATTTT. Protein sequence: CASSVEKTRSSSTDTQYF.

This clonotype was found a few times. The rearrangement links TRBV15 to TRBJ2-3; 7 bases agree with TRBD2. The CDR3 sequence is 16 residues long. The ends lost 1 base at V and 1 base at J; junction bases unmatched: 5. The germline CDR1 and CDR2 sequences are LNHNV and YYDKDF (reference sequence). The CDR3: CATSRVKRDGTDTQYF. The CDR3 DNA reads TGTGCCACCAGCAGAGTTAAGCGGGACGGCACAGATACGCAGTATTTT.

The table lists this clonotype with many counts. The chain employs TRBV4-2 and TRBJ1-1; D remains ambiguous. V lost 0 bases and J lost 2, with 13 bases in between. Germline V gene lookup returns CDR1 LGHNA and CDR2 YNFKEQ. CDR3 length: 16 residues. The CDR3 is CASSQDSPWVNTEAFF. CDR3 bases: TGTGCCAGCAGCCAAGATTCCCCTTGGGTTAACACTGAAGCTTTCTTT.

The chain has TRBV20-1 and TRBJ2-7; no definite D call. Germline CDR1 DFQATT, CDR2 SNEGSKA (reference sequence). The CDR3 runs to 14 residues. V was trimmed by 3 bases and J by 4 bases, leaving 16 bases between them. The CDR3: CSARAGGRSYEQYF. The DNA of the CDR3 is TGCAGTGCTAGGGCAGGCGGACGATCGTACGAGCAGTACTTC.

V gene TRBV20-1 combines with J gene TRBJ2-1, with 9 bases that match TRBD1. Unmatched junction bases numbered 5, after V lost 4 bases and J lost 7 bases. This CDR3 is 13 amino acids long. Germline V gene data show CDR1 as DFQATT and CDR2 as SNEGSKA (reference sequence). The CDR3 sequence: CSAKTGGRNEQFF. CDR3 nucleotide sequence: TGCAGTGCTAAAACAGGGGGCCGGAATGAGCAGTTCTTC.

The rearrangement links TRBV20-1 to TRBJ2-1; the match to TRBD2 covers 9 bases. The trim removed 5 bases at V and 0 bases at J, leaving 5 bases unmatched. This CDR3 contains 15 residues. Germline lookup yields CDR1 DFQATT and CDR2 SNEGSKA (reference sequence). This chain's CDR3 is CSAQSSGISYNEQFF. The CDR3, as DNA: TGCAGTGCTCAATCTAGCGGGATCTCCTACAATGAGCAGTTCTTC.

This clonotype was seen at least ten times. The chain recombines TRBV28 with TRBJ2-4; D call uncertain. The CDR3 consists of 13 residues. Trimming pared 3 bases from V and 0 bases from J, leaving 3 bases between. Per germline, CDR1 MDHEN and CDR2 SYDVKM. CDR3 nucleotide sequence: TGTGCCAGCAGTTTTGGAGCCAAAAACATTCAGTACTTC. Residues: CASSFGAKNIQYF. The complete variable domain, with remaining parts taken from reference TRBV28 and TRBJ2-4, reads DVKVTQSSRYLVKRTGEKVFLECVQDMDHENMFWYRQDPGLGLRLIYFSYDVKMKEKGDIPEGYSVSREKKERFSLILESASTNQTSMYLCASSFGAKNIQYFGAGTRLSVL.

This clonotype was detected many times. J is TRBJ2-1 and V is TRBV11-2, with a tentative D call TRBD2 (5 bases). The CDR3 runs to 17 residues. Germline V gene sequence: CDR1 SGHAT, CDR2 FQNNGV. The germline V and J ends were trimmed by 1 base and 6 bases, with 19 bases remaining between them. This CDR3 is CASSLGRGITFRNEQFF. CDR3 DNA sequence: TGTGCCAGCAGCTTAGGGAGAGGGATTACGTTTCGCAATGAGCAGTTCTTC.

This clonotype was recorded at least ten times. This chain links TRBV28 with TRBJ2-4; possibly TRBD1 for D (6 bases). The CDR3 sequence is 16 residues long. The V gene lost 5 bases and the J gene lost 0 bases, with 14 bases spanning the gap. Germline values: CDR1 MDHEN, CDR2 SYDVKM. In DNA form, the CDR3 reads TGTGCCAGCAGTCCACGGGACACCTTAGCCAAAAACATTCAGTACTTC. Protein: CASSPRDTLAKNIQYF.

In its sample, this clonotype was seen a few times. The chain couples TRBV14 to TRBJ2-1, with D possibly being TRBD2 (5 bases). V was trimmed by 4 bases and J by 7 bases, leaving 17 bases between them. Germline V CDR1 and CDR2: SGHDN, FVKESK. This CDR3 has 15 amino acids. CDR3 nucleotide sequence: TGTGCCAGCAGCCTTATATTAGACCCGGGGAATGAGCAGTTCTTC. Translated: CASSLILDPGNEQFF.

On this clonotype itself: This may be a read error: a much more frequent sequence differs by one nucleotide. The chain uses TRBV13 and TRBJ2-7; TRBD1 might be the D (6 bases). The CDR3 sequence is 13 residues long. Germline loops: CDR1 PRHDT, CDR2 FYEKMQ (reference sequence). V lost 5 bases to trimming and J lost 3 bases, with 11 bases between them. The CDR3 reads CASSRRQDYEQYF. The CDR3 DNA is TGTGCCAGCAGCCGGCGACAGGACTACGAGCAGTACTTC.

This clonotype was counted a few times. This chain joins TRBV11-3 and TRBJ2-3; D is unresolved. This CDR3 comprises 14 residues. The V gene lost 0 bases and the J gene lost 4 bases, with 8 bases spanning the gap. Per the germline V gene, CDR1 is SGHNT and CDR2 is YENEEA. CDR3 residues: CASSLDSRPDTQYF. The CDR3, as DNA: TGTGCCAGCAGCTTAGATTCCAGGCCAGATACGCAGTATTTT.

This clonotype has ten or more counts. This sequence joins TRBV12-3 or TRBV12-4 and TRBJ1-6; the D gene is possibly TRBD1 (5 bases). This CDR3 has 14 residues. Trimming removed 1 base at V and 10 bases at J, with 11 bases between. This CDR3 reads CASSLGGDPSPLHF. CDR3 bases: TGTGCCAGCAGTTTAGGAGGGGACCCCTCACCCCTCCACTTT.